Below, 3 T cell receptor beta chains from the same sample are listed, as sequenced in a study of OX40 agonist ivuxolimab in advanced cancers. Produced via immunoSEQ multiplex PCR; TCRdb's table is partial and in-frame only. Of 65,000 to 95,000 clones listed, 80% to 90% are singletons. Sample: CD4+ or CD8+ T cells sorted from blood, taken in a trial of the OX40 agonist ivuxolimab. The origin of the receptors is an adult with an advanced solid tumor such as melanoma, head and neck, liver or kidney cancer.

The chain joins TRBV9 to TRBJ2-1; D possibly corresponds to TRBD2 (6 bases). The CDR3 covers 16 residues. Germline V gene sequence: CDR1 SGDLS, CDR2 YYNGEE. V was clipped by 3 bases and J by 4 bases, with 17 bases between them. This CDR3 is CASSARPWGGYNEQFF. The CDR3 nucleotides read TGTGCCAGCAGCGCCCGCCCTTGGGGAGGTTACAATGAGCAGTTCTTC.

This chain connects TRBV2 to TRBJ2-5; weak D call: TRBD2 (5 bases). The germline V gene has CDR1 SNHLY and CDR2 FYNNEI. Trimming left V 6 bases short and J 1 base short, with 21 bases between. This CDR3 has 17 amino acids. CDR3 nucleotides: TGTGCCAGCAGGAAGGATTGGCTAGCCCTGATCCAAGAGACCCAGTACTTC. Translating gives CASRKDWLALIQETQYF.

The V call is TRBV7-9, the J call TRBJ2-2, with D possibly matching TRBD2 (7 bases). In germline, CDR1 is SEHNR, CDR2 FQNEAQ (reference sequence). V was cut by 6 bases and J by 7 bases, with 18 bases left in between. The CDR3 is 15 amino acids. The CDR3 sequence: CASSLTGRGDGELFF. The DNA of the CDR3 is TGTGCCAGCAGTCTAACAGGGAGGGGAGACGGGGAGCTGTTTTTT.